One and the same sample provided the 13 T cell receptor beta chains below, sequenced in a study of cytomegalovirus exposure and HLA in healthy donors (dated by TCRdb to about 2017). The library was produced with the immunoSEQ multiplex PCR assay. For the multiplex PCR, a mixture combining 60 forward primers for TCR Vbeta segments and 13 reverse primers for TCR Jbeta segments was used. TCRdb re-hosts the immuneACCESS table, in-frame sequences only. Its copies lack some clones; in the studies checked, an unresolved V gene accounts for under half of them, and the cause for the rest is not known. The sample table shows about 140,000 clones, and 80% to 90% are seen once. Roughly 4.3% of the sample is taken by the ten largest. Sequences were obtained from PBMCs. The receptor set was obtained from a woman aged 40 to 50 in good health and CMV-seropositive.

The CDR3 here is CASREAGYNEQFF. For the CDR3, the DNA is TGCGCCAGCAGAGAAGCGGGGTACAATGAGCAGTTCTTC. The V gene is TRBV5-1, the J gene TRBJ2-1; 7 bases are shared with TRBD2. Germline V gene data show CDR1 as SGHRS and CDR2 as YFSETQ. The length of the CDR3 is 13 residues. The V and J ends lost 5 bases and 4 bases, in that order; junction bases with no gene match: 3.

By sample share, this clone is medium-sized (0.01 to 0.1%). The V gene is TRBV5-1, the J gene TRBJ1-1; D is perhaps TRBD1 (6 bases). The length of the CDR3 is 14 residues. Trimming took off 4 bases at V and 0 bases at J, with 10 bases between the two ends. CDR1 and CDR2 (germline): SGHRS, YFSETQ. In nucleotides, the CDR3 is TGCGCCAGCAGCGATCAGGGGCTGAACACTGAAGCTTTCTTT. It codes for CASSDQGLNTEAFF.

This CDR3 reads CASSYPSQGMHEQYF. The CDR3 region has the DNA TGTGCCAGCAGTTACCCATCACAGGGGATGCACGAGCAGTACTTC. The rearrangement links TRBV28 to TRBJ2-7; 7 bases line up with TRBD1. CDR3 size: 15 residues. The J segment lost 5 bases and the V segment lost 4 bases, leaving 11 bases of the junction unmatched. Looked up from germline, CDR1 is MDHEN and CDR2 is SYDVKM.

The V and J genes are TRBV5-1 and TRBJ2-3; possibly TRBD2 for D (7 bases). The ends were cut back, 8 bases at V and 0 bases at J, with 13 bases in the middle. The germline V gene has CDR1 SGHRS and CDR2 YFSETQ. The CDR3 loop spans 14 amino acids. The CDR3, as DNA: TGCGCCAGTACCGGGGGGCTGAGCACAGATACGCAGTATTTT. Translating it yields CASTGGLSTDTQYF.

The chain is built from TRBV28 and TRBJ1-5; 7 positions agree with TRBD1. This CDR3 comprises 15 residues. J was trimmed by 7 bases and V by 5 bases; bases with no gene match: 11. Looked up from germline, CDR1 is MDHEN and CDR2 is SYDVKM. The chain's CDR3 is CASSGRERGGQPQHF. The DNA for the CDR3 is TGTGCCAGCAGTGGGCGAGAAAGAGGGGGCCAGCCCCAGCATTTT.

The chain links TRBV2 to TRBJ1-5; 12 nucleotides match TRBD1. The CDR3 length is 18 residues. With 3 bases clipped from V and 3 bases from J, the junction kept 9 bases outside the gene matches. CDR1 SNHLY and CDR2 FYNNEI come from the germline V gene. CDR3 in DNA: TGTGCCAGCAGTGAGGGACAGGGGGCGGGAATGACCAATCAGCCCCAGCATTTT. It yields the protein CASSEGQGAGMTNQPQHF.

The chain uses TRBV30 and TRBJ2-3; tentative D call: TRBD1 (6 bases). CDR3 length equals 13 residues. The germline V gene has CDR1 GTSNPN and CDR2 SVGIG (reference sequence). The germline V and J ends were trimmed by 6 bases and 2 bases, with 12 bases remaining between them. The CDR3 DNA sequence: TGTGCCTGCCCACAGGGTTCCACAGATACGCAGTATTTT. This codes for CACPQGSTDTQYF.

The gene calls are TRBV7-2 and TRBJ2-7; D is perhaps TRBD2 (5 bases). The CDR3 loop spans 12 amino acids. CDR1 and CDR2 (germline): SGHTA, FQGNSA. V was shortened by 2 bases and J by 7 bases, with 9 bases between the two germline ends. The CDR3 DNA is TGTGCCAGCAGCTTAATGGGGAGAGAGCAGTACTTC. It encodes CASSLMGREQYF. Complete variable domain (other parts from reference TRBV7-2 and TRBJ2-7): GAGVSQSPSNKVTEKGKDVELRCDPISGHTALYWYRQSLGQGLEFLIYFQGNSAPDKSGLPSDRFSAERTGGSVSTLTIQRTQQEDSAVYLCASSLMGREQYFGPGTRLTVT.

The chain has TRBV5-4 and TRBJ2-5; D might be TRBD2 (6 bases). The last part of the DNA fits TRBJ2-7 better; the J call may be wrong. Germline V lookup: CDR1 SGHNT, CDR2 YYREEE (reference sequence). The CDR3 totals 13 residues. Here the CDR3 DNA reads TGTGCCAGCAGCTTGGATAGCGGATACGAGCAGTACTTC. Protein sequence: CASSLDSGYEQYF.

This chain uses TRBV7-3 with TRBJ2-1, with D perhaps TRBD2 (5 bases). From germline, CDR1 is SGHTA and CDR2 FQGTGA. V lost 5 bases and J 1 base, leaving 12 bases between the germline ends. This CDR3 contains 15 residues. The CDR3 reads CASSPIRRSYNEQFF. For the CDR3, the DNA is TGTGCCAGCAGCCCTATCCGGAGGTCCTACAATGAGCAGTTCTTC.

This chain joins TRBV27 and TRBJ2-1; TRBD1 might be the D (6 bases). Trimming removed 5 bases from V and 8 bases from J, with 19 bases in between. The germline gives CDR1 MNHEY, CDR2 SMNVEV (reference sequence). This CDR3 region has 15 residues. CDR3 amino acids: CASSLTGSLQYEQFF. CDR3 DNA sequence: TGTGCCAGCAGTCTGACAGGATCCCTACAATATGAGCAGTTCTTC.

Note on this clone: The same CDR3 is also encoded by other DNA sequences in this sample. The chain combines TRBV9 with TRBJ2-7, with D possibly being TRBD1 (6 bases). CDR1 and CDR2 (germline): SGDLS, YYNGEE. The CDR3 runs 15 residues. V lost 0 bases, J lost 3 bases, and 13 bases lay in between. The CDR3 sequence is CASSVAGTRDYEQYF. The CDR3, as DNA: TGTGCCAGCAGCGTAGCGGGGACAAGGGACTACGAGCAGTACTTC.

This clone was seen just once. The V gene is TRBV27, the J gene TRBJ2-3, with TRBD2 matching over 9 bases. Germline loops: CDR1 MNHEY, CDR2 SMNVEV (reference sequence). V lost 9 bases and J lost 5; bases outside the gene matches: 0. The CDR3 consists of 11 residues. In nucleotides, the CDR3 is TGTGCCAGACTAGCGGGAGATACGCAGTATTTT. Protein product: CARLAGDTQYF.